Listed below are T cell receptor beta chains from one sample, sequenced in a study of T cell repertoires in cytomegalovirus infection. No cognate antigen is known for these TCRs. TCRdb fed the reads into MiXCR, producing one record per CDR3 protein. Here the sample spans about 60,000 distinct CDR3 sequences, around 18% being singletons. This material consisted of CD8+ T cells from cultured PBMCs, taken from culture after CMV antigen stimulation. These receptors came from a human donor in good health (CMV status not recorded). Some clones in this sample may be carry-over from other donors' samples. Each CDR3 is given with its conserved first and last residue. D genes are given only for firm matches. Rows give clone size only sometimes, using once, few, many, or a class for an expanded clone.

size: few; D: TRBD2; V: TRBV9; J: TRBJ2-1; CDR3: CASSNRLAGYNEQFF; DNA: TGTGCCAGCAGCAACCGACTAGCGGGATACAATGAGCAGTTCTTC
size: .; D: TRBD1; V: TRBV18; J: TRBJ2-3; CDR3: CASSPLRQGALADTQYF; DNA: TGTGCCAGCTCACCACTCCGACAGGGCGCTTTAGCAGATACGCAGTATTTT
size: few; D: TRBD1; V: TRBV6-5; J: TRBJ1-3; CDR3: CASSPTGDSGNTIYF; DNA: TGTGCCAGCAGTCCGACAGGGGACTCTGGAAACACCATATATTTT
size: .; D: TRBD2; V: TRBV7-2; J: TRBJ2-3; CDR3: CASSSNSGTSTDTQYF; DNA: TGTGCCAGCAGTTCCAATAGCGGGACTAGCACAGATACGCAGTATTTT
size: .; D: .; V: TRBV12-3/TRBV12-4; J: TRBJ2-7; CDR3: CASRPDRSHEQYF; DNA: TGTGCCAGCAGGCCCGACAGGAGCCACGAGCAGTACTTC
size: .; D: .; V: TRBV7-9; J: TRBJ2-7; CDR3: CASSLTRGSSEQYF; DNA: TGTGCCAGCAGCTTAACCCGGGGTTCCAGCGAGCAGTACTTC
size: few; D: .; V: TRBV6-2/TRBV6-3; J: TRBJ2-7; CDR3: CASSSFMTESYEQYF; DNA: TGTGCCAGCAGTTCCTTTATGACAGAATCCTACGAGCAGTACTTC
size: many; D: .; V: TRBV7-2; J: TRBJ2-3; CDR3: CASSLGDSLPDTQYF; DNA: TGTGCCAGCAGCTTGGGGGACTCTCTCCCAGATACGCAGTATTTT
size: .; D: .; V: TRBV7-2; J: TRBJ2-7; CDR3: CASRLRESYEQYF; DNA: TGTGCCAGCAGGCTCAGGGAATCTTACGAGCAGTACTTC
size: few; D: .; V: TRBV20-1; J: TRBJ2-4; CDR3: CSAPWGTRTDIQYF; DNA: TGCAGTGCTCCGTGGGGGACCCGGACGGACATTCAGTACTTC
size: .; D: .; V: TRBV7-9; J: TRBJ1-1; CDR3: CASSPSRGTEAFF; DNA: TGTGCCAGCAGCCCATCAAGGGGCACTGAAGCTTTCTTT
size: .; D: .; V: TRBV24-1; J: TRBJ2-5; CDR3: CATSDPRPGETQYF; DNA: TGTGCCACCAGTGATCCCCGACCTGGAGAGACCCAGTACTTC
size: .; D: .; V: TRBV13; J: TRBJ2-3; CDR3: CASSLGYRGGTDTQYF; DNA: TGTGCCAGCAGCTTAGGATATCGAGGAGGCACAGATACGCAGTATTTT
size: few; D: .; V: TRBV7-2; J: TRBJ1-5; CDR3: CASTFLRGGQPQHF; DNA: TGTGCCAGCACCTTTTTAAGGGGCGGGCAGCCCCAGCATTTT
size: few; D: .; V: TRBV7-9; J: TRBJ1-2; CDR3: CASSLGEPWYGYTF; DNA: TGTGCCAGCAGCTTAGGGGAGCCTTGGTATGGCTACACCTTC